This T cell receptor (beta chain) was recovered during a study of cytomegalovirus exposure and HLA in healthy donors. General study findings and limits: A later analysis appeared to link common viral pathogens to several of the most significant clusters. TRBV6-2, TRBV6-3 and some other V segments were excluded as indistinguishable. Productive status was seen about 87% or about 30% of the time for most TCR beta V segments in an earlier analysis. Later analysis indicated greater clonal expansion among HLA-associated TCR beta chains than among equally common other chains.

The ends were cut back, 6 bases at V and 2 bases at J, with 8 bases in the middle. Germline V gene data show CDR1 as WNHNN and CDR2 as SYGVQD (reference sequence). The CDR3 loop spans 13 amino acids. A note on this clone: Its antigen remains unidentified.

The primer mix had 60 Vbeta and 13 Jbeta primers. TCRdb keeps only in-frame clones here, not all; method: immunoSEQ multiplex PCR. The table shows approximately 210,000 clones, with about 80% occurring only once. The clonotype was recovered from a man aged 35 to 55 in good health and CMV-seropositive. Input material: PBMCs. The gene calls are TRBV10-1 and TRBJ2-1; D may be TRBD1 (6 bases). CDR3 coding DNA: TGCGCCAGCAGCACAGGGACCTACAATGAGCAGTTCTTC. Protein product: CASSTGTYNEQFF.